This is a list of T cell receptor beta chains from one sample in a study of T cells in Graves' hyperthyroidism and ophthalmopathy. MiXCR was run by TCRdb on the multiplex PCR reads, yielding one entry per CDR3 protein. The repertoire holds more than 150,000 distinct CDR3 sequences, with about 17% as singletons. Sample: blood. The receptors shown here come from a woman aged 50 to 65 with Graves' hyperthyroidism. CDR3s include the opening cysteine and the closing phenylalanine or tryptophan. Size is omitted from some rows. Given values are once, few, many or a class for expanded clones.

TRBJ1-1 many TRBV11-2 CASSETRGDTEAFF
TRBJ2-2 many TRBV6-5 CASSYNLLGELFF
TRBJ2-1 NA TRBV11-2 CASSLSSVNEQFF
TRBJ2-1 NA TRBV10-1 CASGESLAGVQFF
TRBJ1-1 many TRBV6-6 CASSYRPRNTEAFF
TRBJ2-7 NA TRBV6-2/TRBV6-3 CASSMRLAGGLYEQYF
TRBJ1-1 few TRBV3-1 CASSPLRGNTEAFF
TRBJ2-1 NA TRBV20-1 CSARESSDTQETQFF
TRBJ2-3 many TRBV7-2 CASRGPGTDTQYF
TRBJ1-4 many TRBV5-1 CASRNRSQGEKLFF
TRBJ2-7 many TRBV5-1 CASSLAAGLREQYF
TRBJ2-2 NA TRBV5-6 CASSWGRGQLTGKLFF